Listed here are 25 T cell receptor beta chains from one sample, sequenced in a study of beta chain features in type 1 diabetes. The whole isolated RNA underwent reverse transcription, so sequencing captured expressed TCRB transcripts. This table comes from immunoSEQ multiplex PCR, and its TCRdb copy is limited to in-frame clones, with some not included. The table has hundreds of thousands of clones, roughly 12% seen once. The sequenced material came from naive CD4+ T cells from blood. The receptor set was obtained from a man between 18 and 29 years old in good health.

The genes are TRBV28 and TRBJ1-5; TRBD1 is a possible D gene (5 bases). The CDR3 consists of 14 residues. The germline V gene has CDR1 MDHEN and CDR2 SYDVKM. Deletions cut 6 bases from V and 4 bases from J, with 13 bases between. Here the CDR3 reads CASRGQGPNQPQHF. For the CDR3, the DNA is TGTGCCAGCAGGGGTCAGGGTCCGAATCAGCCCCAGCATTTT. Together with reference TRBV28 and TRBJ1-5, the CDR3 gives the full variable domain: DVKVTQSSRYLVKRTGEKVFLECVQDMDHENMFWYRQDPGLGLRLIYFSYDVKMKEKGDIPEGYSVSREKKERFSLILESASTNQTSMYLCASRGQGPNQPQHFGDGTRLSIL.

With respect to this clone: One end of the junction fails to match germline, which may point to a read error. The V call is TRBV9, the J call TRBJ2-3; a weak D match, TRBD2 (5 bases). The CDR3 runs 14 residues. Germline V CDR1 and CDR2: SGDLS, YYNGEE. The CDR3 loop reads CASSPPTSVARTDF. DNA for the CDR3: TGTGCCAGCAGCCCACCGACGTCGGTAGCGAGGACGGATTTT.

The rearrangement links TRBV7-6 to TRBJ2-1; D not certain. This CDR3 has 14 amino acids. V shed 1 base and J shed 10 bases, with 14 bases lying between them. Germline lookup yields CDR1 SGHVS and CDR2 FNYEAQ. CDR3 in amino acids: CASSLVSWADEQFF. The CDR3 bases are TGTGCCAGCAGCTTAGTGAGTTGGGCTGACGAGCAGTTCTTC.

The V gene is TRBV6-6, the J gene TRBJ2-1; maybe TRBD2 (7 bases). V was pared by 2 bases and J by 8 bases, with 13 bases between. This CDR3 has 14 residues. Germline V gene sequence: CDR1 MNHNY, CDR2 SVGAGI (reference sequence). Here the CDR3 reads CASSYGGAIYEQFF. CDR3 nucleotides: TGTGCCAGCAGTTACGGGGGGGCGATCTATGAGCAGTTCTTC.

The CDR3 loop reads CASSLGHRAFF. As DNA, the CDR3 is TGTGCCAGCAGCTTAGGCCACAGGGCTTTCTTT. The chain recombines TRBV13 with TRBJ1-1, with a possible D match to TRBD1 (5 bases). Germline CDR1 PRHDT, CDR2 FYEKMQ (reference sequence). The CDR3 contains 11 residues. Deletions cut 0 bases from V and 11 bases from J, with 7 bases between.

This clone was counted a few times. The chain couples TRBV6-5 to TRBJ2-1, with unresolved D. V was shortened by 5 bases and J by 8 bases, with 13 bases between the two germline ends. The CDR3 sequence is 13 residues long. Germline-derived CDR1 and CDR2 are MNHEY and SVGAGI. The DNA for the CDR3 is TGTGCCAGCAGTCCGGCCCAGGCCGATGAGCAGTTCTTC. It translates to CASSPAQADEQFF.

V is TRBV18 and J is TRBJ2-7; no clear D. Germline V CDR1 and CDR2: KGHSH, LQKENI. Trimming shortened V by 0 bases and J by 0 bases, and 9 bases separated the two germline ends. CDR3 length: 15 residues. The DNA for the CDR3 is TGTGCCAGCTCACCACCGTCCCGCAGCTCCTACGAGCAGTACTTC. Translated: CASSPPSRSSYEQYF.

This rearrangement joins TRBV7-3 to TRBJ2-3, with 10 bases aligning to TRBD2. This CDR3 is built from 15 residues. Germline lookup yields CDR1 SGHTA and CDR2 FQGTGA. The V gene end was trimmed by 2 bases and the J gene end by 5 bases; junction bases not matched to a gene: 4. Written as DNA, the CDR3 is TGTGCCAGCAGCTTATCTCCTAGCGGGGGAGATACGCAGTATTTT. It is translated as CASSLSPSGGDTQYF.

This clone was seen more than once but under ten times. CDR3: CASSSGRSNRQGAKDTQYF. In DNA form, the CDR3 reads TGTGCCAGCAGCTCCGGGCGGAGTAACCGACAGGGGGCTAAAGATACGCAGTATTTT. This chain links TRBV11-3 with TRBJ2-3, with TRBD1 identical over 10 bases. V dropped 4 bases and J dropped 5; count of bases not matched to a gene: 18. CDR1 and CDR2 (germline): SGHNT, YENEEA. The CDR3 is made up of 19 amino acids.

V is TRBV11-1 and J is TRBJ2-1; D is undetermined. The CDR3 is 12 residues long. V was clipped by 7 bases and J by 8 bases, with 12 bases between them. Looked up from germline, CDR1 is SGHAT and CDR2 is FQDESV (reference sequence). CDR3 loop: CASTFLGYEQFF. The CDR3 nucleotides read TGTGCCAGCACCTTTCTTGGCTATGAGCAGTTCTTC.

The table lists this clone with a few counts. The rearrangement joins TRBV5-4 to TRBJ1-5; a possible D gene is TRBD1 (6 bases). This CDR3 spans 15 amino acids. V lost 0 bases to trimming and J lost 3 bases, with 10 bases between them. Germline CDR1 reads SGHNT; CDR2 reads YYREEE (reference sequence). The CDR3 DNA reads TGTGCCAGCAGCTTGGGAGGACAGTTCAATCAGCCCCAGCATTTT. Its protein is CASSLGGQFNQPQHF.

The V call is TRBV4-2, the J call TRBJ2-7; D not certain. Germline loops: CDR1 LGHNA, CDR2 YNFKEQ. The V end lost 0 bases, the J end lost 5 bases, and 14 bases lay between the germline ends. This CDR3 has 15 amino acids. The CDR3, as DNA: TGTGCCAGCAGCCAAGATCCAGATGTGCAGGACGAGCAGTACTTC. It codes for CASSQDPDVQDEQYF.

This clone occurred a few times. The V and J genes are TRBV19 and TRBJ2-7; D possibly corresponds to TRBD1 (6 bases). Trimming shortened V by 3 bases and J by 3 bases, and 9 bases separated the two germline ends. CDR1 is LNHDA, CDR2 SQIVND, per germline (reference sequence). The CDR3 is made up of 13 amino acids. The CDR3 loop is CASSIQGHYEQYF. CDR3 coding DNA: TGTGCCAGTAGTATCCAGGGACACTACGAGCAGTACTTC.

The rearrangement links TRBV29-1 to TRBJ1-1, with D possibly matching TRBD1 (5 bases). Trimming pared 6 bases from V and 1 base from J, leaving 12 bases between. The CDR3 is made up of 13 amino acids. Germline lookup yields CDR1 SQVTM and CDR2 ANQGSEA. The CDR3 region is CSVHWGRNTEAFF. In nucleotides, the CDR3 is TGCAGCGTACACTGGGGCAGGAACACTGAAGCTTTCTTT.

This chain joins TRBV5-1 and TRBJ2-2, with D unclear. V was pared by 4 bases and J by 1 base, with 14 bases between. The CDR3 has 16 residues. CDR1 SGHRS and CDR2 YFSETQ come from the germline V gene. This CDR3 is CASSQRRNRNTGELFF. CDR3 DNA: TGCGCCAGCAGCCAACGCCGGAACAGGAACACCGGGGAGCTGTTTTTT.

The CDR3 protein is CAISPTGMYITDTQYF. CDR3 sequence (DNA): TGTGCCATCAGCCCCACAGGGATGTATATCACAGATACGCAGTATTTT. This chain links TRBV10-3 with TRBJ2-3; TRBD1 might be the D (6 bases). CDR3 length equals 16 residues. Deletions cut 6 bases from V and 2 bases from J, with 18 bases between. Germline CDR1 and CDR2: ENHRY and SYGVKD.

The rearrangement links TRBV4-3 to TRBJ1-1, with 9 bases lining up with TRBD1. The length of the CDR3 is 15 residues. Germline V gene data show CDR1 as LGHNA and CDR2 as YSLEER. V lost 4 bases to trimming and J lost 4 bases; unmatched junction nucleotides: 7. CDR3 loop: CASSRHGQGFTEAFF. Written as DNA, the CDR3 is TGCGCCAGCAGCCGACATGGACAGGGGTTCACTGAAGCTTTCTTT.

In regard to this clone: The same CDR3 can be traced to other DNA sequences in this sample. V gene TRBV6-6 combines with J gene TRBJ1-2, with TRBD1 identical over 7 bases. Germline CDR1 reads MNHNY; CDR2 reads SVGAGI (reference sequence). The junction had 5 bases not matched to a gene; V was cut back by 6 bases and J by 4 bases. CDR3 length: 13 amino acids. CDR3 sequence reads: CASSRQGSYGYTF. CDR3 in DNA: TGTGCCAGCAGCCGACAGGGATCCTATGGCTACACCTTC.

This clone has a handful of counts. The chain combines TRBV4-2 with TRBJ2-6; tentatively, D is TRBD2 (5 bases). Germline V gene lookup returns CDR1 LGHNA and CDR2 YNFKEQ. Trimming removed 0 bases from V and 4 bases from J, with 10 bases in between. This CDR3 comprises 16 residues. The CDR3 spells CASSQDKTGGANVLTF. The CDR3 region has the DNA TGTGCCAGCAGCCAAGATAAAACGGGGGGGGCCAACGTCCTGACTTTC.

The rearrangement links TRBV7-9 to TRBJ1-2; 8 nucleotides agree with TRBD1. Germline lookup yields CDR1 SEHNR and CDR2 FQNEAQ (reference sequence). The CDR3 sequence is 15 residues long. V shed 1 base and J 6 bases; nucleotides not matched to a gene: 7. The CDR3 is CASSLVGTGGHGYTF. DNA of the CDR3: TGTGCCAGCAGCTTAGTCGGTACAGGGGGACATGGCTACACCTTC.

The V and J genes are TRBV10-3 and TRBJ2-1; 7 bases line up with TRBD2. J was trimmed by 9 bases and V by 3 bases; bases with no gene match: 8. Germline-derived CDR1 and CDR2 are ENHRY and SYGVKD. The CDR3 length is 14 residues. CDR3 DNA sequence: TGTGCCATCAGTGATATAGCGGGCTCCCTTGAGCAGTTCTTC. Translation gives CAISDIAGSLEQFF.

The chain combines TRBV6-5 with TRBJ1-2, with 7 bases identical to TRBD1. V shed 7 bases and J 1 base; nucleotides not matched to a gene: 9. The CDR3 has 15 residues. CDR1 is MNHEY and CDR2 is SVGAGI in the germline V gene. The CDR3 loop is CASKNTGELNYGYTF. The CDR3 region has the DNA TGTGCCAGCAAAAACACAGGGGAACTTAACTATGGCTACACCTTC.

This clone was counted only a few times. V is TRBV25-1 and J is TRBJ1-2, with D possibly being TRBD1 (5 bases). Germline values: CDR1 MGHDK, CDR2 SYGVNS. V was trimmed by 1 base and J by 8 bases, leaving 8 bases between them. The CDR3 length is 12 residues. Written as DNA, the CDR3 is TGTGCCAGCAGTGAATCAGGGCGCGGCTACACCTTC. This codes for CASSESGRGYTF.

The sample holds a few counts of this clone. The rearrangement uses TRBV5-1 and TRBJ2-5, with 9 bases aligning to TRBD1. The J segment lost 1 base and the V segment lost 3 bases, leaving 1 base of the junction unmatched. Germline V lookup: CDR1 SGHRS, CDR2 YFSETQ. This CDR3 has 14 amino acids. The CDR3 reads CASSWDRAQETQYF. The CDR3 region has the DNA TGCGCCAGCAGCTGGGACAGGGCCCAAGAGACCCAGTACTTC.

This clone came up a few times. The rearrangement links TRBV7-2 to TRBJ2-5; TRBD2 is a possible D gene (5 bases). Looked up from germline, CDR1 is SGHTA and CDR2 is FQGNSA. This CDR3 contains 14 residues. V lost 5 bases to trimming and J lost 5 bases, with 15 bases between them. This CDR3 reads CASSQRRAGETQYF. The DNA of the CDR3 is TGTGCCAGCAGCCAACGGCGGGCCGGGGAGACCCAGTACTTC.